Listed here is a single T cell receptor (beta chain). Only in-frame clones appear in the TCRdb table, and some are missing; sequencing was by immunoSEQ multiplex PCR. The sample consists of around 2.5 million clones, roughly 93% of them appearing once. The entry originates in a study of shared clonotypes between healthy human individuals. In germline, CDR1 is MDHEN, CDR2 SYDVKM. The CDR3 length is 16 residues. V lost 6 bases and J lost 5, with 22 bases in between. The sequenced material came from naive CD4+ T cells from PBMCs. Subset here: CD45RA+ positively selected. The receptor was isolated from a man aged 18 to 30 in good health. Some clones in this sample may be carry-over from other donors' samples. The gene calls are TRBV28 and TRBJ2-5, with D tentatively TRBD1 (6 bases). For the CDR3, the DNA is TGTGCCAGCAGGGCCTTGAGGGGGTCAAGACGGGAGACCCAGTACTTC. This gives the protein CASRALRGSRRETQYF.